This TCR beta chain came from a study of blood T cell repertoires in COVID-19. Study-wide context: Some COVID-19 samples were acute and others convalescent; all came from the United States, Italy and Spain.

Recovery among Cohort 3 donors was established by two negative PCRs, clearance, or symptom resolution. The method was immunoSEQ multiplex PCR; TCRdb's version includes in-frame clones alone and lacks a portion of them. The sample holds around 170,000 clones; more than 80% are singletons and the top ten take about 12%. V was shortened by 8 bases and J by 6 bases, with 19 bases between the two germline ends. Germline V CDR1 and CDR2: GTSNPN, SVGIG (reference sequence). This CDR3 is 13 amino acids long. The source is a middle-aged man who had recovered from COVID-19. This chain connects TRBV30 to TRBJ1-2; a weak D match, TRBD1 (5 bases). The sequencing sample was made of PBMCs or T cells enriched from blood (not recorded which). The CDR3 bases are TGTGCCACCTTAGCAACAGGTTTAGATGGCTACACCTTC. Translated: CATLATGLDGYTF.